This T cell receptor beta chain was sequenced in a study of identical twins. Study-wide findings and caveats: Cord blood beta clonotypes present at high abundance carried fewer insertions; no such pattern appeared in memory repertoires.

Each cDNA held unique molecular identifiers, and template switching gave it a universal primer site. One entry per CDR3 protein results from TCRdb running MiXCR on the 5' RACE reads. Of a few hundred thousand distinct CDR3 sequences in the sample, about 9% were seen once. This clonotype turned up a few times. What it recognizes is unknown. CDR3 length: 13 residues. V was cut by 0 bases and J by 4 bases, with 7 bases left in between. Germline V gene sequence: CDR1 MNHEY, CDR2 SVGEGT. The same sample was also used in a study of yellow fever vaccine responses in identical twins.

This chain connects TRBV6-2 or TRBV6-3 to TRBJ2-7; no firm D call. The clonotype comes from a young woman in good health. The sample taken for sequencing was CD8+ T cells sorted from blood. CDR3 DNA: TGTGCCAGCAGTTACTCAATGTGGTACGAGCAGTACTTC. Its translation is CASSYSMWYEQYF.